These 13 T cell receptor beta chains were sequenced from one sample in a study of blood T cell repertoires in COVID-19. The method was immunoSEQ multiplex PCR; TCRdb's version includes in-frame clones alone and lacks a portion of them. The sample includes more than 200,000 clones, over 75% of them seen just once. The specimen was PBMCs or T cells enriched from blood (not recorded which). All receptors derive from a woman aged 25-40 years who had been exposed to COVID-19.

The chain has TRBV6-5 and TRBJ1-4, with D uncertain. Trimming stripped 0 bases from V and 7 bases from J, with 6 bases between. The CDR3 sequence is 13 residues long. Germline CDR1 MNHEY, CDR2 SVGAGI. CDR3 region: CASSYSTSEKLFF. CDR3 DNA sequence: TGTGCCAGCAGTTACTCGACTTCTGAAAAACTGTTTTTT.

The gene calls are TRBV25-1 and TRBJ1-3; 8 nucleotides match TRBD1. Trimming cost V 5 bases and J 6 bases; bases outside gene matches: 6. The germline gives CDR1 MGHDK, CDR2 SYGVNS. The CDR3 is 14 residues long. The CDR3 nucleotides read TGTGCCAGCAGTCGGGGCAGGGGGCTAAACACCATATATTTT. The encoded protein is CASSRGRGLNTIYF.

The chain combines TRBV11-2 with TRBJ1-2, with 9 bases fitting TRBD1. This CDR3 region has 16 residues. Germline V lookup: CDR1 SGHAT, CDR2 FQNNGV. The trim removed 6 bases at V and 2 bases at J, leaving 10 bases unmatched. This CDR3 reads CASRLPGQGNNYGYTF. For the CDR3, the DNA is TGTGCCAGCAGGCTACCGGGACAGGGAAACAACTATGGCTACACCTTC.

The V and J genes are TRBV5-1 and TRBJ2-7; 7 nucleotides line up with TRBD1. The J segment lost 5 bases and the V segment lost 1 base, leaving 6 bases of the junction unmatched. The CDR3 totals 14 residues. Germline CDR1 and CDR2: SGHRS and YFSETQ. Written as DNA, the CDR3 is TGCGCCAGCAGCTTGAAGGGGGCGGTCCACGAGCAGTACTTC. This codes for CASSLKGAVHEQYF.

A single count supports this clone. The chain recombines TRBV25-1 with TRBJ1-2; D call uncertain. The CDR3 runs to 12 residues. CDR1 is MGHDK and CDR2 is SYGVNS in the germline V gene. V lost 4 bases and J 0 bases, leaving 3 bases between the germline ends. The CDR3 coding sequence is TGTGCCAGCAGTGTATCTAACTATGGCTACACCTTC. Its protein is CASSVSNYGYTF.

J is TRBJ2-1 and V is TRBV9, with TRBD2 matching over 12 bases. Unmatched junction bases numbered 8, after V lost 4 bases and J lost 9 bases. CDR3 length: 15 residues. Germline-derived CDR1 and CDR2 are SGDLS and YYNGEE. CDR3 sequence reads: CASSNRTSGTSEQFF. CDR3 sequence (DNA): TGTGCCAGCAGCAATAGGACTAGCGGGACTAGTGAGCAGTTCTTC.

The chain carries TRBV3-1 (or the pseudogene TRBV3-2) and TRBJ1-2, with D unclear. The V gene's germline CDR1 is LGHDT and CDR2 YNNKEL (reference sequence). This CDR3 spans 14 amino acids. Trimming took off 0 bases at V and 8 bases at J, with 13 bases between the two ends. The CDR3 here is CASSQDMAALGYTF. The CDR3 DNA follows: TGTGCCAGCAGCCAAGATATGGCGGCACTCGGCTACACCTTC.

CDR3 residues: CASSPKPGPYATEAFF. The CDR3 DNA is TGTGCCAGCAGTCCCAAACCGGGTCCCTATGCTACTGAAGCTTTCTTT. The V and J genes are TRBV27 and TRBJ1-1, with D unclear. The CDR3 extends over 16 amino acids. V was cut by 5 bases and J by 5 bases, with 21 bases left in between. Germline values: CDR1 MNHEY, CDR2 SMNVEV (reference sequence).

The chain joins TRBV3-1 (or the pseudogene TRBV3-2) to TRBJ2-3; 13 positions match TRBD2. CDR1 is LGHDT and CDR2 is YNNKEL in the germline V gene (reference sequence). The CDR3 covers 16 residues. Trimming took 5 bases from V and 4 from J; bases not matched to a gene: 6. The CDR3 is CASSSRTSGRADTQYF. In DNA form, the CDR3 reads TGTGCCAGCAGCTCCCGGACTAGCGGGAGAGCAGATACGCAGTATTTT.

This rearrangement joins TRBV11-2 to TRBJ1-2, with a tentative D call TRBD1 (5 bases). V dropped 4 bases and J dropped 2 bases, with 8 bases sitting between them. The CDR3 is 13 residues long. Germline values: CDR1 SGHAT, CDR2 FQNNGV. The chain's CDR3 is CASSSGLNYGYTF. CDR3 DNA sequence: TGTGCCAGCAGCTCGGGACTAAACTATGGCTACACCTTC.

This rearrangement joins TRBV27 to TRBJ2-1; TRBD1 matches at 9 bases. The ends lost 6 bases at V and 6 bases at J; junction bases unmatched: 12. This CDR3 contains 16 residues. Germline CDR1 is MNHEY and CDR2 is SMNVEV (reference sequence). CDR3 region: CASSSSRDREGNEQFF. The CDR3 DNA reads TGTGCCAGCAGCTCCTCCCGGGACAGGGAGGGCAATGAGCAGTTCTTC.

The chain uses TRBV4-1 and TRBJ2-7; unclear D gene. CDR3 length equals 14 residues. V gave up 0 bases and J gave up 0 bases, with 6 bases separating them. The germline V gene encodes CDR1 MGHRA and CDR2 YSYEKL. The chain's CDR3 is CASSQEPISYEQYF. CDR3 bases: TGCGCCAGCAGCCAAGAACCTATCTCCTACGAGCAGTACTTC.

DNA of the CDR3: TGTGCCAGCAGTTTTGTGGACTCCCGAAAGGAGGACTATGGCTACACCTTC. Translated, it gives CASSFVDSRKEDYGYTF. This sequence joins TRBV28 and TRBJ1-2; D ambiguous. Looked up from germline, CDR1 is MDHEN and CDR2 is SYDVKM. V shed 3 bases and J shed 3 bases, with 20 bases lying between them. The CDR3 extends over 17 amino acids.